The clone carrying this T cell receptor (beta chain) is labeled large. What it recognizes is unknown. This beta chain is a stray sequence in a library constructed for alpha chains; its clone size is not meaningful. TCRdb reprocessed the 5' RACE reads with MiXCR, giving one entry per CDR3 protein. The sample records some 150 distinct CDR3 sequences, roughly 38% being singletons. The data stem from a study of spatial heterogeneity in lung cancer. Whole-study context: Beta-chain sequences consistently outnumbered alpha-chain sequences in detection. Matched bulk RNA-seq yielded a T cell transcriptional module score. Counts of TCR transcripts in tumor regions correlated strongly with that score. Raw-read counts averaged over ten per unique TCR and UMI combination. Study-level points and caveats: Tumor mutation counts were tracked by expanded intratumoral alpha and beta TCR counts.

Time point: sample taken at primary tumor resection. The 60 to 80 donors had untreated early-stage non-small cell lung cancer. The CDR3 consists of 14 residues. V lost 7 bases and J lost 0, with 10 bases in between. Germline lookup yields CDR1 SNHLY and CDR2 FYNNEI. The genes are TRBV2 and TRBJ2-1; the D gene is possibly TRBD2 (5 bases). This sequence originates from a female donor with early-stage non-small cell lung cancer. The sequenced sample was lung tumor tissue, obtained at surgery. This chain's CDR3 is CASTADSSYNEQFF. CDR3 nucleotide sequence: TGTGCCAGCACAGCGGATAGCTCCTACAATGAGCAGTTCTTC.